A selection of T cell receptor beta chains follows, all from one sample in a study of T-cell reconstitution after alpha-beta-depleted transplantation in children. TCRdb redid the calling of the PCR reads with MiXCR, one entry per CDR3 protein. The table lists 700,000 to 950,000 distinct CDR3 sequences, 15% to 20% of them singletons, with roughly 5% in the top ten. The material sequenced was PBMCs, mostly from graft donor cells, taken 360 days after TCRalphabeta/CD19-depleted stem cell transplant. The receptors stem from a male patient younger than 18 who had a stem cell transplant for acute lymphoblastic leukemia, so the T cells may come from the graft donor. Each CDR3 is given with its conserved first and last residue. Each record gives: clone size, J gene, V gene, D gene, CDR3 protein, CDR3 DNA. A D gene is named only where the DNA matches it firmly. Not every row has a clone size; where given, it reads once, few, many or a size class.

clone size: many; J gene: TRBJ2-7; V gene: TRBV9; D gene: TRBD2; CDR3 protein: CASSVATSAHYEQYF; CDR3 DNA: TGTGCCAGCAGCGTAGCCACTAGCGCTCACTACGAGCAGTACTTC
clone size: .; J gene: TRBJ2-6; V gene: TRBV4-1; D gene: TRBD2; CDR3 protein: CASSQGGLAGLSGANVLTF; CDR3 DNA: TGCGCCAGCAGCCAGGGGGGACTAGCGGGACTCTCTGGGGCCAACGTCCTGACTTTC
clone size: .; J gene: TRBJ2-3; V gene: TRBV4-1; D gene: .; CDR3 protein: CASSQDRSQYF; CDR3 DNA: TGCGCCAGCAGCCAAGATAGATCGCAGTATTTT
clone size: .; J gene: TRBJ2-1; V gene: TRBV11-1; D gene: TRBD2; CDR3 protein: CASSAKLGLAGAGEDEQFF; CDR3 DNA: TGTGCCAGCAGCGCGAAATTGGGACTAGCGGGAGCGGGGGAGGATGAGCAGTTCTTC
clone size: many; J gene: TRBJ2-3; V gene: TRBV6-1; D gene: .; CDR3 protein: CASSRRARADTQYF; CDR3 DNA: TGTGCCAGCAGTCGGAGGGCCCGAGCAGATACGCAGTATTTT
clone size: few; J gene: TRBJ1-5; V gene: TRBV5-5; D gene: .; CDR3 protein: CASSLRSDQPQHF; CDR3 DNA: TGTGCCAGCAGCTTGAGATCCGATCAGCCCCAGCATTTT
clone size: many; J gene: TRBJ2-3; V gene: TRBV6-6; D gene: .; CDR3 protein: CASDSNMADTQYF; CDR3 DNA: TGTGCCAGCGACAGCAACATGGCAGATACGCAGTATTTT
clone size: .; J gene: TRBJ1-2; V gene: TRBV29-1; D gene: TRBD1; CDR3 protein: CSVEGGGEGYTF; CDR3 DNA: TGCAGCGTTGAAGGAGGGGGCGAGGGCTACACCTTC
clone size: few; J gene: TRBJ1-2; V gene: TRBV7-9; D gene: .; CDR3 protein: CASSLEGFAYGYTF; CDR3 DNA: TGTGCCAGCAGCTTAGAAGGATTCGCCTATGGCTACACCTTC
clone size: .; J gene: TRBJ1-6; V gene: TRBV4-2; D gene: .; CDR3 protein: CASSQDGGGPYNSPLHF; CDR3 DNA: TGTGCCAGCAGCCAAGATGGGGGAGGGCCCTATAATTCACCCCTCCACTTT
clone size: many; J gene: TRBJ1-5; V gene: TRBV20-1; D gene: TRBD1; CDR3 protein: CSAREWEGGGQPQHF; CDR3 DNA: TGCAGTGCTAGAGAGTGGGAAGGGGGCGGTCAGCCCCAGCATTTT
clone size: many; J gene: TRBJ2-1; V gene: TRBV12-3/TRBV12-4; D gene: .; CDR3 protein: CASNGGPNEQFF; CDR3 DNA: TGTGCCAGCAACGGAGGCCCCAATGAGCAGTTCTTC
clone size: .; J gene: TRBJ2-1; V gene: TRBV4-2; D gene: TRBD2; CDR3 protein: CASSQDMRAGGHNEQFF; CDR3 DNA: TGTGCCAGCAGCCAAGATATGAGAGCGGGAGGCCACAATGAGCAGTTCTTC
clone size: .; J gene: TRBJ2-1; V gene: TRBV27; D gene: TRBD2; CDR3 protein: CASSGLAVYNEQFF; CDR3 DNA: TGTGCCAGCAGCGGACTAGCGGTCTACAATGAGCAGTTCTTC
clone size: .; J gene: TRBJ2-5; V gene: TRBV12-3/TRBV12-4; D gene: .; CDR3 protein: CASSLHLGRRETQYF; CDR3 DNA: TGTGCCAGCAGTTTACATTTGGGTCGTCGGGAGACCCAGTACTTC
clone size: .; J gene: TRBJ2-7; V gene: TRBV3-1; D gene: .; CDR3 protein: CASSQREGTGLYEQYF; CDR3 DNA: TGTGCCAGCAGCCAACGGGAGGGGACAGGGCTTTACGAGCAGTACTTC
clone size: .; J gene: TRBJ2-5; V gene: TRBV7-9; D gene: .; CDR3 protein: CASSPATVREYQETQYF; CDR3 DNA: TGTGCCAGCAGCCCCGCGACGGTCAGGGAGTACCAAGAGACCCAGTACTTC
clone size: .; J gene: TRBJ2-1; V gene: TRBV5-1; D gene: TRBD2; CDR3 protein: CASTLAGVVLEQFF; CDR3 DNA: TGCGCCAGCACGCTAGCGGGAGTGGTTCTGGAGCAGTTCTTC
clone size: few; J gene: TRBJ1-1; V gene: TRBV18; D gene: .; CDR3 protein: CASSPQLVTEAFF; CDR3 DNA: TGTGCCAGCTCACCCCAATTGGTTACTGAAGCTTTCTTT
clone size: .; J gene: TRBJ2-5; V gene: TRBV3-1; D gene: .; CDR3 protein: CASGKIQETQYF; CDR3 DNA: TGTGCCAGCGGAAAAATACAAGAGACCCAGTACTTC
clone size: few; J gene: TRBJ2-7; V gene: TRBV7-6; D gene: .; CDR3 protein: CASSHRVGEYEQYF; CDR3 DNA: TGTGCCAGCAGCCACAGGGTCGGTGAATACGAGCAGTACTTC
clone size: .; J gene: TRBJ2-1; V gene: TRBV6-1; D gene: .; CDR3 protein: CASSGADRSSYNEQFF; CDR3 DNA: TGTGCCAGCAGTGGGGCCGATCGGAGCTCCTACAATGAGCAGTTCTTC
clone size: .; J gene: TRBJ2-5; V gene: TRBV18; D gene: .; CDR3 protein: CASSLSSGSGETQYF; CDR3 DNA: TGTGCCAGCTCCCTCTCTAGTGGCTCCGGGGAGACCCAGTACTTC
clone size: many; J gene: TRBJ2-1; V gene: TRBV10-3; D gene: TRBD2; CDR3 protein: CATTQLAGYNEQFF; CDR3 DNA: TGTGCCACTACGCAACTAGCGGGCTACAATGAGCAGTTCTTC
clone size: many; J gene: TRBJ2-2; V gene: TRBV7-6; D gene: TRBD1; CDR3 protein: CASRGQGPGELFF; CDR3 DNA: TGTGCCAGCAGGGGACAGGGGCCCGGGGAGCTGTTTTTT
clone size: .; J gene: TRBJ2-3; V gene: TRBV9; D gene: .; CDR3 protein: CASSAAGDTQYF; CDR3 DNA: TGTGCCAGCAGCGCCGCGGGAGATACGCAGTATTTT
clone size: .; J gene: TRBJ2-2; V gene: TRBV12-5; D gene: .; CDR3 protein: CASGLGQLLDGELFF; CDR3 DNA: TGTGCTAGTGGTTTAGGACAGCTGTTAGACGGGGAGCTGTTTTTT
clone size: .; J gene: TRBJ2-7; V gene: TRBV4-1; D gene: .; CDR3 protein: CASSTQHSYEQYF; CDR3 DNA: TGCGCCAGTTCGACACAGCACTCCTACGAGCAGTACTTC
clone size: .; J gene: TRBJ2-7; V gene: TRBV5-1; D gene: TRBD2; CDR3 protein: CASSLVFSGRVYEQYF; CDR3 DNA: TGCGCCAGCAGCTTGGTGTTTAGCGGGAGGGTCTACGAGCAGTACTTC
clone size: .; J gene: TRBJ2-1; V gene: TRBV5-1; D gene: TRBD1; CDR3 protein: CASSLKTGTGNNEQFF; CDR3 DNA: TGCGCCAGCAGCTTGAAAACCGGGACAGGGAACAATGAGCAGTTCTTC
clone size: few; J gene: TRBJ1-1; V gene: TRBV10-1; D gene: .; CDR3 protein: CASSPFEGDGMNTEAFF; CDR3 DNA: TGCGCCAGCAGCCCCTTCGAAGGTGACGGAATGAACACTGAAGCTTTCTTT
clone size: .; J gene: TRBJ1-2; V gene: TRBV18; D gene: .; CDR3 protein: CASSPTGRTNYGYTF; CDR3 DNA: TGTGCCAGCTCACCAACTGGCCGCACGAACTATGGCTACACCTTC
clone size: few; J gene: TRBJ1-1; V gene: TRBV7-3; D gene: .; CDR3 protein: CASSSRGGMNTEAFF; CDR3 DNA: TGTGCCAGCAGCTCGAGGGGGGGGATGAACACTGAAGCTTTCTTT
clone size: many; J gene: TRBJ2-2; V gene: TRBV2; D gene: TRBD1; CDR3 protein: CASKRTGNTGELFF; CDR3 DNA: TGTGCCAGCAAGAGGACAGGGAACACCGGGGAGCTGTTTTTT
clone size: many; J gene: TRBJ1-1; V gene: TRBV5-1; D gene: .; CDR3 protein: CASSPWGRGKNTEAFF; CDR3 DNA: TGCGCCAGCAGCCCCTGGGGACGGGGGAAGAACACTGAAGCTTTCTTT
clone size: .; J gene: TRBJ1-2; V gene: TRBV12-3/TRBV12-4; D gene: TRBD1; CDR3 protein: CASTGGTGTGYTF; CDR3 DNA: TGTGCCAGCACGGGGGGGACAGGGACTGGCTACACCTTC
clone size: .; J gene: TRBJ2-7; V gene: TRBV11-2; D gene: TRBD2; CDR3 protein: CASSTFRGGKSSYEQYF; CDR3 DNA: TGTGCCAGCAGCACGTTTCGGGGGGGCAAAAGCTCCTACGAGCAGTACTTC
clone size: .; J gene: TRBJ1-6; V gene: TRBV30; D gene: .; CDR3 protein: CAWSHGWDSPLHF; CDR3 DNA: TGTGCCTGGAGTCACGGGTGGGATTCACCCCTCCACTTT
clone size: few; J gene: TRBJ1-4; V gene: TRBV5-4; D gene: .; CDR3 protein: CASSWGGRREKLFF; CDR3 DNA: TGTGCCAGCAGCTGGGGGGGGAGGCGTGAAAAACTGTTTTTT
clone size: few; J gene: TRBJ1-3; V gene: TRBV6-4; D gene: .; CDR3 protein: CASSDSKGRNTIYF; CDR3 DNA: TGTGCCAGCAGTGACTCGAAAGGTCGCAACACCATATATTTT
clone size: few; J gene: TRBJ2-1; V gene: TRBV20-1; D gene: .; CDR3 protein: CSARGVGDNEQFF; CDR3 DNA: TGCAGTGCTAGAGGGGTGGGCGACAATGAGCAGTTCTTC
clone size: .; J gene: TRBJ1-2; V gene: TRBV29-1; D gene: .; CDR3 protein: CSVGLFRAHANYGYTF; CDR3 DNA: TGCAGCGTTGGGCTTTTCCGGGCCCATGCTAACTATGGCTACACCTTC
clone size: few; J gene: TRBJ1-1; V gene: TRBV19; D gene: .; CDR3 protein: CASSVRNGALLEAFF; CDR3 DNA: TGTGCCAGTAGTGTGCGAAACGGGGCCCTCCTTGAAGCTTTCTTT
clone size: many; J gene: TRBJ1-3; V gene: TRBV13; D gene: .; CDR3 protein: CASSSGVSGNTIYF; CDR3 DNA: TGTGCCAGCAGCTCAGGGGTCTCTGGAAACACCATATATTTT
clone size: few; J gene: TRBJ2-1; V gene: TRBV5-1; D gene: .; CDR3 protein: CASSWGPGNEQFF; CDR3 DNA: TGCGCCAGCAGCTGGGGACCCGGCAATGAGCAGTTCTTC
clone size: few; J gene: TRBJ1-1; V gene: TRBV20-1; D gene: .; CDR3 protein: CSARDYRSNTEAFF; CDR3 DNA: TGCAGTGCTAGAGATTACAGGTCGAACACTGAAGCTTTCTTT
clone size: many; J gene: TRBJ2-2; V gene: TRBV7-6; D gene: TRBD1; CDR3 protein: CASSSHRGQNTGELFF; CDR3 DNA: TGTGCCAGCAGCTCTCACAGGGGGCAGAACACCGGGGAGCTGTTTTTT
clone size: .; J gene: TRBJ2-3; V gene: TRBV21-1; D gene: .; CDR3 protein: CASSLSLLLASGTDTQYF; CDR3 DNA: TGTGCCAGCAGCCTTTCTTTACTGCTAGCGAGCGGCACAGATACGCAGTATTTT
clone size: many; J gene: TRBJ2-3; V gene: TRBV24-1; D gene: .; CDR3 protein: CATSDLGEGTDTQYF; CDR3 DNA: TGTGCCACCAGTGATTTGGGGGAAGGCACAGATACGCAGTATTTT
clone size: .; J gene: TRBJ2-7; V gene: TRBV29-1; D gene: .; CDR3 protein: CSAFTGGGQYF; CDR3 DNA: TGCAGCGCTTTTACAGGAGGCGGGCAGTACTTC
clone size: .; J gene: TRBJ2-7; V gene: TRBV29-1; D gene: .; CDR3 protein: CSVAGVPSYEQYF; CDR3 DNA: TGCAGCGTTGCAGGGGTCCCTTCCTACGAGCAGTACTTC